This entry features one T cell receptor gamma chain sequence. It has no known antigen specificity. One base away there is no much larger clone; base qualities are not given. The source of the sample is a study of intestinal T cells in coeliac disease (dated by TCRdb to the early 2020s). About the study as a whole: Coeliac patients were much younger than controls, with mean ages of around 15 versus 51 years in the TRG cohort. The TCR-delta (TRD) cohort included duodenal biopsies from about 11 coeliac disease patients and about 11 non-coeliac controls. A second, larger TCR-gamma (TRG) cohort comprised duodenal biopsies from more than 30 coeliac disease patients and roughly 20 non-coeliac controls.

The CDR3 covers 14 residues, taking in both the cysteine and the phenylalanine. The retained sequence is limited to the CDR3, 42 bases, with the frame set at the first base. From V the trimming removes 2 bases and from J it removes 0 bases, while the gene matches leave 4 bases of the junction unaccounted for. Sequences VINAFY (CDR1) and YDVSNSKD (CDR2) are obtained from the germline V gene. The method behind the library was multiplex PCR. These reads were obtained on an Ion Torrent PGM. TRG repertoires were amplified from about 200 ng of biopsy DNA with the LymphoTrack kit, in which Illumina adapters are carried by the primers. TRG amplicons were cleaned up with AMPure XP beads, measured on a 2100 Bioanalyzer, and combined in equimolar amounts. Sequencing of TRG libraries was performed on an Ion PGM instrument. The original methods were these. FastX removed reads in which more than 10% of nucleotides fell below the per-patient third-quartile quality score. IMGT/HighV-QUEST was used to align the reads, assigning V, D and J genes, identifying CDR3 regions and assessing functionality. After the sequences were translated into amino acids, every sequence predicted to be non-functional was thrown out. CDR3s were split into kmers with and without positional annotation, PCA was performed on kmer frequencies, and samples were clustered using all 1023 combinations of PCs 1-10. Classification was validated by leave-one-out cross-validation, re-optimising parameters on the remaining samples each time. Shannon diversity was computed with the vegan R package from repeated random subsamples equal to the lowest read count. TCRdb reprocessed the public reads with the caller CATT; rows with the same DNA were merged afterwards. Clone size and V and J calls follow TCRdb, not the original study. The sample table contains roughly 710 gamma-chain clones; only one count was recorded for about half of them. Around 17% of the sample comes from the top ten.

Overall study outcomes, separate from this receptor: It was not possible to tell repeated CDR3 amino acid sequences apart from PCR duplicates. All 20 or so biopsies in training were correctly classified by TRD kmer-based clustering, and a leave-one-out accuracy of around 91% was reported. FFPE-derived DNA was found to be relatively degraded, and loss of a proportion of TCR sequences in each sample was likely caused by this degradation. A significant age difference was observed between coeliac and control groups, although significant classification was not yielded by an age-split analysis. TRG clustering correctly classified most of the 54 biopsies (roughly 94%), with a reported leave-one-out accuracy of about 87%.

For each case, genomic DNA was isolated from ten 5-um FFPE scrolls with the QIAamp DNA FFPE tissue kit. To test whether coeliac disease could be classified from the TCR repertoire, the study used duodenal biopsies that were formalin-fixed paraffin-embedded, fully anonymised, and surplus to diagnostic needs. The sample was a duodenal biopsy. The sequence came from a human donor with celiac disease. The V gene is TRGV5 and the J gene is TRGJ1 or TRGJ2. The CDR3 protein sequence reads: CATWDTSNYYKKLF. In nucleotide form, the sequence is TGTGCCACCTGGGACACTTCGAATTATTATAAGAAACTCTTT.